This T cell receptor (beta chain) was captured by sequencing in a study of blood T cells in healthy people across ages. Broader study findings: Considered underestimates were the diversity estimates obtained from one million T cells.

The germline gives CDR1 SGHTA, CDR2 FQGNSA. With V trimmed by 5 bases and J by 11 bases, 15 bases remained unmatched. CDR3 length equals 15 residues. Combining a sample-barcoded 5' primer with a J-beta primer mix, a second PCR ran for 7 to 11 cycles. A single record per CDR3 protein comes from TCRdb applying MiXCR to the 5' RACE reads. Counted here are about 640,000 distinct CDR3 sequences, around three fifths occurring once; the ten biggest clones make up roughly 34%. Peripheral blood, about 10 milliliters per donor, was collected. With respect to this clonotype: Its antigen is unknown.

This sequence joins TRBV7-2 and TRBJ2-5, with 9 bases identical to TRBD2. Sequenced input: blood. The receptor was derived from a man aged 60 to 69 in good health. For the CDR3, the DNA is TGTGCCAGCAGCCCCCTAGGCGGGGGGGTACAAGAGCAGTACTTC. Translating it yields CASSPLGGGVQEQYF.